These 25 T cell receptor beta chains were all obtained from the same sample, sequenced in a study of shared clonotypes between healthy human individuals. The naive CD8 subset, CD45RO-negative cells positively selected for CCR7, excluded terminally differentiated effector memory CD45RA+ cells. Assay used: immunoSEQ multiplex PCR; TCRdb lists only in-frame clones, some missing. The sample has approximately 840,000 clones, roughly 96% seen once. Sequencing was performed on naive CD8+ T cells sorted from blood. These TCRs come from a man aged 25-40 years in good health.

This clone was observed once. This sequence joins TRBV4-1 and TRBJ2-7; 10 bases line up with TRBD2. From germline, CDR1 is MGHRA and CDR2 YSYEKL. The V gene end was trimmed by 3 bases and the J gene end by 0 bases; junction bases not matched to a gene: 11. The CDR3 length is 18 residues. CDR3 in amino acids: CASSQGPGTSEISYEQYF. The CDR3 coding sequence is TGCGCCAGCAGCCAGGGCCCGGGGACTAGCGAGATCTCCTACGAGCAGTACTTC.

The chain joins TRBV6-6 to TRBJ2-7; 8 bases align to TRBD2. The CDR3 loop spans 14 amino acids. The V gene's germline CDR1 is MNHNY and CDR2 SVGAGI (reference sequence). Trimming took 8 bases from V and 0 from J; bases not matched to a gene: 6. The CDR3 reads CASGSGRDSYEQYF. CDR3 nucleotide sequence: TGTGCCAGCGGATCCGGGAGGGACTCCTACGAGCAGTACTTC.

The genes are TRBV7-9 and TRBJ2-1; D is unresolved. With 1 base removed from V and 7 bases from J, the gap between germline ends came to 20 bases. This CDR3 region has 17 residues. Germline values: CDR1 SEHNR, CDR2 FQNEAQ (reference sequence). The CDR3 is CASSLGREIVVLNEQFF. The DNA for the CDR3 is TGTGCCAGCAGCTTAGGTAGGGAAATCGTGGTTCTTAATGAGCAGTTCTTC.

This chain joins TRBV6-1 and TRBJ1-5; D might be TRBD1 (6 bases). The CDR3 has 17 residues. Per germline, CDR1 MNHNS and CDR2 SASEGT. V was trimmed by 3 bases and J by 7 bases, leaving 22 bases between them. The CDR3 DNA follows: TGTGCCAGCAGTGAGGCCGGGACACCGAACCCAGGACAGCCCCAGCATTTT. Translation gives CASSEAGTPNPGQPQHF.

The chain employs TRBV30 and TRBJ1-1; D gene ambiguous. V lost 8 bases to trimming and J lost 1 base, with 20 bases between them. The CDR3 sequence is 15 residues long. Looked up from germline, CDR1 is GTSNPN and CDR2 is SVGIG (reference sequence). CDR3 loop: CAGRRLIVGNTEAFF. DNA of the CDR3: TGTGCCGGCCGGCGTTTGATCGTTGGGAACACTGAAGCTTTCTTT. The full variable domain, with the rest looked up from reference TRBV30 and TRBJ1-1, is SQTIHQWPATLVQPVGSPLSLECTVEGTSNPNLYWYRQAAGRGLQLLFYSVGIGQISSEVPQNLSASRPQDRQFILSSKKLLLSDSGFYLCAGRRLIVGNTEAFFGQGTRLTVV.

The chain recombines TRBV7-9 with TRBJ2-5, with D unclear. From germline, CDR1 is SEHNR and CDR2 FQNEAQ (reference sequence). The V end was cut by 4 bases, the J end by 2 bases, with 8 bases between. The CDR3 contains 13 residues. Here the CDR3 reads CASSSPLQETQYF. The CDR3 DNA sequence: TGTGCCAGCAGCTCTCCCTTACAAGAGACCCAGTACTTC. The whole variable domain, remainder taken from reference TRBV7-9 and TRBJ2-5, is DTGVSQNPRHKITKRGQNVTFRCDPISEHNRLYWYRQTLGQGPEFLTYFQNEAQLEKSRLLSDRFSAERPKGSFSTLEIQRTEQGDSAMYLCASSSPLQETQYFGPGTRLLVL.

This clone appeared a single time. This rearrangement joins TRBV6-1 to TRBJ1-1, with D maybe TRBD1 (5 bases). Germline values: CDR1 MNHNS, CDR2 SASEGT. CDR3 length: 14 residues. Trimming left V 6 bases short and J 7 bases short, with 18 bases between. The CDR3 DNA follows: TGTGCCAGCAGCACCGACAAATGGGACTATGAAGCTTTCTTT. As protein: CASSTDKWDYEAFF.

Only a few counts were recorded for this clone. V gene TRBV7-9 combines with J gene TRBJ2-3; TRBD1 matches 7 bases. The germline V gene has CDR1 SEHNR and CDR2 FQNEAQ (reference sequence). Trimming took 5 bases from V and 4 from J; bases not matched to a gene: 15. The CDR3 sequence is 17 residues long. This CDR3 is CASSTSVIGTEADTQYF. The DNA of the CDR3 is TGTGCCAGCAGCACCTCAGTGATAGGGACAGAGGCAGATACGCAGTATTTT.

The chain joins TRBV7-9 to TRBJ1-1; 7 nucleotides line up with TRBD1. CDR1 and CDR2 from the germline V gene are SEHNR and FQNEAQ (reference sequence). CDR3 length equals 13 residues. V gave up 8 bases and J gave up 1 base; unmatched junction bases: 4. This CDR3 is CASSKGANTEAFF. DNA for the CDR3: TGTGCCAGCTCCAAGGGGGCGAACACTGAAGCTTTCTTT.

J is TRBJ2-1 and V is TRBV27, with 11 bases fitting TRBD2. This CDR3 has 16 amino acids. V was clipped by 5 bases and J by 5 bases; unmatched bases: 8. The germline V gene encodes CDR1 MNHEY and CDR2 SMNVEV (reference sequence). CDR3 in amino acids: CASSPTTSGADNEQFF. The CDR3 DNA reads TGTGCCAGCAGTCCCACGACTAGCGGGGCGGACAATGAGCAGTTCTTC.

In DNA form, the CDR3 reads TGTGCCAGCAGTTTAACCTCCTACGAGCAGTACTTC. Amino acid sequence: CASSLTSYEQYF. V and J are TRBV28 and TRBJ2-7; no clear D gene. V was clipped by 2 bases and J by 0 bases, with 2 bases between them. Per germline, CDR1 MDHEN and CDR2 SYDVKM. The CDR3 has 12 amino acids.

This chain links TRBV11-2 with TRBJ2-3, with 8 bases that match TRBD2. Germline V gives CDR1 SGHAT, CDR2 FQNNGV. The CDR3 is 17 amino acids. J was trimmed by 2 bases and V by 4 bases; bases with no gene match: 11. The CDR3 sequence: CASSWSRGAGDTDTQYF. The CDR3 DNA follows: TGTGCCAGCAGCTGGAGCCGGGGAGCGGGAGACACAGATACGCAGTATTTT.

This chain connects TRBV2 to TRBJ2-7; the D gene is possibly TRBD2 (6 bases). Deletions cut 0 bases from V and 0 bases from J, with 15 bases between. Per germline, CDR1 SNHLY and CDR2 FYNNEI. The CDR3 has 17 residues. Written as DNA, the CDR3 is TGTGCCAGCAGTGAAGCGTTGGCGGGACCCGACTCCTACGAGCAGTACTTC. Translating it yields CASSEALAGPDSYEQYF.

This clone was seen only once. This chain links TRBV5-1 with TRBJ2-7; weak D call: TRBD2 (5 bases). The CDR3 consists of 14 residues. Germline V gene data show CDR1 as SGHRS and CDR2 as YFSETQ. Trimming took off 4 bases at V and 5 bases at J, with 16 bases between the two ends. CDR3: CASSTDLLAHEQYF. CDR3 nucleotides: TGCGCCAGCAGCACGGACTTACTTGCCCACGAGCAGTACTTC.

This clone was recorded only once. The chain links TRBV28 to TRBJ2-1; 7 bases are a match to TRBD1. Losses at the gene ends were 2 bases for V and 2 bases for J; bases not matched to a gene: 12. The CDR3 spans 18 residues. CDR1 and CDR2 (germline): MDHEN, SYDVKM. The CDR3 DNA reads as TGTGCCAGCAGTTTAGTTGGGGGAAGGGACAGCCCCTACAATGAGCAGTTCTTC. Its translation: CASSLVGGRDSPYNEQFF.

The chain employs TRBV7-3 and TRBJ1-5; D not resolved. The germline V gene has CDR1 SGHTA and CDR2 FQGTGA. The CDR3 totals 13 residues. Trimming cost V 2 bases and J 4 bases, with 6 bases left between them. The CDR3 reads CASSLGTNQPQHF. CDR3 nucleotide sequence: TGTGCCAGCAGCTTAGGCACTAATCAGCCCCAGCATTTT.

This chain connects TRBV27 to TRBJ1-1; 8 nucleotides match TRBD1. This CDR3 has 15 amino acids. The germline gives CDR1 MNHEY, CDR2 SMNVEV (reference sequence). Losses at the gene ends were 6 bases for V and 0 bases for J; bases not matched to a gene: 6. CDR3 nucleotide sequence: TGTGCCAGCAGCCTCCAGGGGGCAATGAACACTGAAGCTTTCTTT. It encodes CASSLQGAMNTEAFF.

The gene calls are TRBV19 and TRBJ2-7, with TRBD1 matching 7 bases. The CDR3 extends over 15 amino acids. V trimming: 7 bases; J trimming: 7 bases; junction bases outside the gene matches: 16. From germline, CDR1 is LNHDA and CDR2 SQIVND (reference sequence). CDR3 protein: CASTPSAWAGGEQYF. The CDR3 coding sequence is TGTGCCAGTACCCCCAGCGCCTGGGCAGGGGGAGAGCAGTACTTC.

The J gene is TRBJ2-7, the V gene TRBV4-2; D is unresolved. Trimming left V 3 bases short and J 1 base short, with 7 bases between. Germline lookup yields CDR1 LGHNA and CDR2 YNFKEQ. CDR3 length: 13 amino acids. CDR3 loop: CASSQSPSYEQYF. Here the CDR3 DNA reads TGTGCCAGCAGCCAGTCCCCGTCCTACGAGCAGTACTTC.

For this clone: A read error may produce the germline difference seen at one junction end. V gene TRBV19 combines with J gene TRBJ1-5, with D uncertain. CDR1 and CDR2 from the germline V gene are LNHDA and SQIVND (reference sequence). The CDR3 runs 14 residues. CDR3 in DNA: TGTGCCAGTAGTATCACCCCCAGCAGTCAGCCCCAGCATTTT. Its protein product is CASSITPSSQPQHF.

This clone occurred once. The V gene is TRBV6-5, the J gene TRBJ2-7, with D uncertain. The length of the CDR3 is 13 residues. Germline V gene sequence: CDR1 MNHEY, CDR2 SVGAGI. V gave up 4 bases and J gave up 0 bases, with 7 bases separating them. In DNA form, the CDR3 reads TGTGCCAGCAGTTTGGGTAGCTCCTACGAGCAGTACTTC. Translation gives CASSLGSSYEQYF.

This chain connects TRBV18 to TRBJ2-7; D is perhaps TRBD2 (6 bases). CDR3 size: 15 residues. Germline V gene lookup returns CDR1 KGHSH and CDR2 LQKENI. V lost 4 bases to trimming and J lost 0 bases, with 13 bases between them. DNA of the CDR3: TGTGCCAGCTCACGGGAGGCAGGAGTCTCCTACGAGCAGTACTTC. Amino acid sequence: CASSREAGVSYEQYF.

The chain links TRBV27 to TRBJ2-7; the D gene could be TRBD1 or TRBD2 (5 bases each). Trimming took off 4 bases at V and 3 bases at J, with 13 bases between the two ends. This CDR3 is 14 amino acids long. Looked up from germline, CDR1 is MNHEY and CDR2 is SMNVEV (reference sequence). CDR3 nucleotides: TGTGCCAGCAGTTCCTCCGGGACGTACTACGAGCAGTACTTC. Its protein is CASSSSGTYYEQYF.

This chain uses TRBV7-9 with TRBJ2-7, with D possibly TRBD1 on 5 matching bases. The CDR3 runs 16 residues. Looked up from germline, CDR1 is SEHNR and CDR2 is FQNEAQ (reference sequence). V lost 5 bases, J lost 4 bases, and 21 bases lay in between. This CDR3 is CASSPLLGALIYEQYF. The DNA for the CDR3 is TGTGCCAGCAGCCCCCTATTAGGGGCGCTGATATACGAGCAGTACTTC.

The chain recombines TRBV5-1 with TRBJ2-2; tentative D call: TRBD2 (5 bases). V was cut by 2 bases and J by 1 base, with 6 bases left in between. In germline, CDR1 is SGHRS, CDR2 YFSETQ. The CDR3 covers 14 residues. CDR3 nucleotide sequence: TGCGCCAGCAGCTTTCGGGAGAACACCGGGGAGCTGTTTTTT. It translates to CASSFRENTGELFF.